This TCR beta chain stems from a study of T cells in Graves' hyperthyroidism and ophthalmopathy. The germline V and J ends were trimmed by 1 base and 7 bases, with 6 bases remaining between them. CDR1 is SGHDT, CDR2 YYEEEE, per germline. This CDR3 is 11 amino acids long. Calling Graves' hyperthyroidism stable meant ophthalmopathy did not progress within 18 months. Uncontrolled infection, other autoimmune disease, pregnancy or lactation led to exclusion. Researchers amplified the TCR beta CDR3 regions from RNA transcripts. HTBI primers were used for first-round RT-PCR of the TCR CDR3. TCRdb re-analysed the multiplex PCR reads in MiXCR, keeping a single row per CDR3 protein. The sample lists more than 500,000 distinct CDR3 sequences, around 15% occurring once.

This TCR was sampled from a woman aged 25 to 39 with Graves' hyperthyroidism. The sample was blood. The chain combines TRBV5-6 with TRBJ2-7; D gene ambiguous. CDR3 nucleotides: TGTGCCAGCAGCTTGAGAGAGGAGCAGTACTTC. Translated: CASSLREEQYF.